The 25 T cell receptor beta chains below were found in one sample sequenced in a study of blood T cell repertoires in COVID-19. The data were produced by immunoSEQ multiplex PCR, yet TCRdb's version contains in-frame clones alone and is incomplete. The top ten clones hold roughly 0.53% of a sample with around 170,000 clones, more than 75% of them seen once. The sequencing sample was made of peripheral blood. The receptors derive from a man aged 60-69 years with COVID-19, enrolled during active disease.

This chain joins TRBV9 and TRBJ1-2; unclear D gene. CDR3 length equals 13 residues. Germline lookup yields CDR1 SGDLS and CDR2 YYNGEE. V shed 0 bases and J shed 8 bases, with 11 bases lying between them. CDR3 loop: CASSVAGTGGYTF. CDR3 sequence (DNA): TGTGCCAGCAGCGTAGCTGGAACGGGGGGCTACACCTTC.

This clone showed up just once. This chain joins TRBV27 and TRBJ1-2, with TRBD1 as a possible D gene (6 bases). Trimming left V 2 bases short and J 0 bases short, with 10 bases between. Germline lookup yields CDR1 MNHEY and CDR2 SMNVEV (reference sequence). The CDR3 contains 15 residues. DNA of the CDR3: TGTGCCAGCAGTTTACTGGGACAAGCTAACTATGGCTACACCTTC. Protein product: CASSLLGQANYGYTF.

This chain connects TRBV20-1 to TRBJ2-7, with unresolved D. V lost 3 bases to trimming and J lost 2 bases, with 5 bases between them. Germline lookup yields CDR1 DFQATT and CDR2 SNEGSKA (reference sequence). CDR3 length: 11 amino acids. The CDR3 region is CSASSAYEQYF. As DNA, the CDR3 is TGCAGTGCTAGCAGTGCCTACGAGCAGTACTTC.

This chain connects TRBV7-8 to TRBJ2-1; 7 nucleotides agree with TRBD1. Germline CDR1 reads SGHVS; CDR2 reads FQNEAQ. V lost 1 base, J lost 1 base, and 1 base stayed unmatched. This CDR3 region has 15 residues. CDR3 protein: CASSLGTGSYNEQFF. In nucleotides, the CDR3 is TGTGCCAGCAGCTTAGGGACAGGATCCTACAATGAGCAGTTCTTC.

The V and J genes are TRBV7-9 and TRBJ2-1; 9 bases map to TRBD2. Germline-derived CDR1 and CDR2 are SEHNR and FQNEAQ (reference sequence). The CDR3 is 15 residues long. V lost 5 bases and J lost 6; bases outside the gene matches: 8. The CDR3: CASSQFGLATNEQFF. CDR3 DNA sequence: TGTGCCAGCAGCCAATTCGGACTAGCGACCAATGAGCAGTTCTTC.

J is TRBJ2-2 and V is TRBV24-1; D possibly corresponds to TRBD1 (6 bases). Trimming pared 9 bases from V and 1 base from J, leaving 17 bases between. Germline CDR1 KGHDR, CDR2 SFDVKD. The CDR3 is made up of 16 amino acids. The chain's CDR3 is CATAQETGLNTGELFF. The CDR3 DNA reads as TGTGCCACCGCTCAAGAAACAGGGTTGAACACCGGGGAGCTGTTTTTT.

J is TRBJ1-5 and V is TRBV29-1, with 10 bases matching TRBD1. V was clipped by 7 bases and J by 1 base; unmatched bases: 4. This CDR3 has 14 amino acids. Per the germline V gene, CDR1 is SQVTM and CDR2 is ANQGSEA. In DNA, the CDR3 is TGCAGCGCCGGGACAGGGGCAAGCAATCAGCCCCAGCATTTT. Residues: CSAGTGASNQPQHF.

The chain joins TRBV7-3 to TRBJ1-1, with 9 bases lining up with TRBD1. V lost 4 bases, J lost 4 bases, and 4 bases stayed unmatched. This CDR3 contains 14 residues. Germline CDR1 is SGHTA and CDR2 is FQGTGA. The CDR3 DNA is TGTGCCAGCAGCTCCGGACAGGGGACCACTGAAGCTTTCTTT. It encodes CASSSGQGTTEAFF.

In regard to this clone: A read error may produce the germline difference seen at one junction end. CDR3 residues: CAASTGGAFGGYTF. In DNA, the CDR3 is TGTGCCGCCAGCACTGGTGGGGCGTTCGGTGGCTACACCTTC. This sequence joins TRBV15 and TRBJ1-2; a weak D match, TRBD1 (5 bases). CDR3 length: 14 residues. Looked up from germline, CDR1 is LNHNV and CDR2 is YYDKDF (reference sequence).

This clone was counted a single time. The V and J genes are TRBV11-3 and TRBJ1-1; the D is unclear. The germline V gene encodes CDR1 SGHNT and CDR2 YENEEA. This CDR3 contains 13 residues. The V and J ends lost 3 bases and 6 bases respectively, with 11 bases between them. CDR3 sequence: CASSFSGIAEAFF. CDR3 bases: TGTGCCAGCAGCTTTAGCGGTATCGCTGAAGCTTTCTTT.

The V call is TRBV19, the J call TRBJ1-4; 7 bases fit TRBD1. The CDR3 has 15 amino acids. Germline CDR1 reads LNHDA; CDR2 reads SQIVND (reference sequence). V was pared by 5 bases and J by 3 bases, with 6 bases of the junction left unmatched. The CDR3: CASSRQGEPNEKLFF. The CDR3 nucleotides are TGTGCCAGTAGTCGTCAGGGGGAGCCTAATGAAAAACTGTTTTTT.

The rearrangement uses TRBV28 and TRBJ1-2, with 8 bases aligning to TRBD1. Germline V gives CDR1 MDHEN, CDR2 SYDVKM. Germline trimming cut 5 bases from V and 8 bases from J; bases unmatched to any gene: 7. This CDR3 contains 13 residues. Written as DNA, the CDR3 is TGTGCCAGCAGTAAACCAGCAGGGGGCGGCTACACCTTC. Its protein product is CASSKPAGGGYTF.

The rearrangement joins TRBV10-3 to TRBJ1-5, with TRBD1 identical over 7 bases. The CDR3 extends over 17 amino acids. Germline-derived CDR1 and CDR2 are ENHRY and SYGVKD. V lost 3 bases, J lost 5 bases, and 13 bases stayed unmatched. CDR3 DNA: TGTGCCATCAGTGAAGGGACAGCCCCAGTAGGGTATCAGCCCCAGCATTTT. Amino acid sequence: CAISEGTAPVGYQPQHF.

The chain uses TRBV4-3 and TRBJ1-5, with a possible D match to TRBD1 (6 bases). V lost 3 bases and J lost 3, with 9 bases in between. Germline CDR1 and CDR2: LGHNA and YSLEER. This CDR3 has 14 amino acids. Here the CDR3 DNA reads TGCGCCAGCAGCCAGGACAGAATCAATCAGCCCCAGCATTTT. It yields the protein CASSQDRINQPQHF.

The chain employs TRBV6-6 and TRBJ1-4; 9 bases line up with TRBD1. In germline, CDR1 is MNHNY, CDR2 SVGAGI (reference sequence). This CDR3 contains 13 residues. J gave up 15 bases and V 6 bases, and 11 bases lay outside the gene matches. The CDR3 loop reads CASRGQGRESMFF. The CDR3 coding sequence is TGTGCCAGCAGGGGACAGGGCCGGGAAAGTATGTTTTTT.

The CDR3 region has the DNA TGTGCCAGCAGCTTCGGAGGGACGGCGGTGGGGACTGAAGCTTTCTTT. It is translated as CASSFGGTAVGTEAFF. The genes are TRBV5-5 and TRBJ1-1; D may be TRBD1 (5 bases). This CDR3 is 16 amino acids long. V lost 2 bases and J 5 bases, leaving 19 bases between the germline ends. Germline V gene data show CDR1 as SGHKS and CDR2 as YYEKEE (reference sequence).

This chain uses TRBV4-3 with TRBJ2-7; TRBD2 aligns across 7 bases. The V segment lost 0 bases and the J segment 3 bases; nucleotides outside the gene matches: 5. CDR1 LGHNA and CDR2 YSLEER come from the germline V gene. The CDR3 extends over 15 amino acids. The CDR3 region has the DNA TGCGCCAGCAGCCAAGATGGGGGGGTAAACTACGAGCAGTACTTC. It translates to CASSQDGGVNYEQYF.

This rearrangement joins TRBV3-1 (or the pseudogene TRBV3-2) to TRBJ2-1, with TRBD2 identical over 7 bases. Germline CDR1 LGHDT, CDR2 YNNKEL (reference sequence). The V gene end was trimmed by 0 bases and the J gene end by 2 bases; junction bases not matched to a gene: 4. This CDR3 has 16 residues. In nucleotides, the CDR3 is TGTGCCAGCAGCCAAGAAGGGCGGGGGACCTACAATGAGCAGTTCTTC. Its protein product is CASSQEGRGTYNEQFF.

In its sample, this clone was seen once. CDR3 DNA sequence: TGTGCCAGCGGGCGCGGGACTAGGACGTTCTTC. Encoded protein: CASGRGTRTFF. The chain links TRBV12-3 or TRBV12-4 to TRBJ2-1, with 8 bases fitting TRBD2. This CDR3 spans 11 amino acids. With V trimmed by 8 bases and J by 15 bases, 9 bases remained unmatched.

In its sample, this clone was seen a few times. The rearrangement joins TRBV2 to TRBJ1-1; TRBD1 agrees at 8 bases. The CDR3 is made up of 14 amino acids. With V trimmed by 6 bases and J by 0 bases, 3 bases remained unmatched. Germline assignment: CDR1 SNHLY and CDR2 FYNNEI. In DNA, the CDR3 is TGTGCCAGCAGGGGGGACAGGATGAACACTGAAGCTTTCTTT. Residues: CASRGDRMNTEAFF.

The CDR3 DNA follows: TGTGCCAGCAGCCGGACGGAGGAGGGAGAAAAACTGTTTTTT. Translation gives CASSRTEEGEKLFF. The rearrangement links TRBV4-2 to TRBJ1-4; D remains unclear. Germline V lookup: CDR1 LGHNA, CDR2 YNFKEQ. This CDR3 comprises 14 residues. Trimming stripped 4 bases from V and 8 bases from J, with 14 bases between.

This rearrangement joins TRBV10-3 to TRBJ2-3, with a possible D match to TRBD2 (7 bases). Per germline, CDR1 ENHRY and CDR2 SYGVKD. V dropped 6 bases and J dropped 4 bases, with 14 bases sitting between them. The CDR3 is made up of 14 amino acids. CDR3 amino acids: CAIRAGAAADTQYF. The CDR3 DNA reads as TGTGCCATCAGGGCGGGGGCCGCCGCAGATACGCAGTATTTT.

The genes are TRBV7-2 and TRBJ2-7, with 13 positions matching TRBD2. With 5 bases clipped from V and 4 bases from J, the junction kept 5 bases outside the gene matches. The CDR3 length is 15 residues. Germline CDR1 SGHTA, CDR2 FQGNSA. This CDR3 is CASSHPGLAGYEQYF. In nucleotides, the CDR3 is TGTGCCAGCAGCCATCCGGGACTAGCGGGGTACGAGCAGTACTTC.

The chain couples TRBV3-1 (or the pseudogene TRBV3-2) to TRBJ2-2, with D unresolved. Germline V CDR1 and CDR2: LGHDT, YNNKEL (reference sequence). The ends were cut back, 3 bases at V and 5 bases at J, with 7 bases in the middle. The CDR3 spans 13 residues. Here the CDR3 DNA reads TGTGCCAGCAGCCAGAGAGGTACCGGGGAGCTGTTTTTT. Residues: CASSQRGTGELFF.

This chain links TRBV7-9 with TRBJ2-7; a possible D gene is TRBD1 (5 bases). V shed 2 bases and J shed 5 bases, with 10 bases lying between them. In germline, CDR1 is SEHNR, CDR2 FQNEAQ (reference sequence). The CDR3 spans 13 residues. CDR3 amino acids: CASSLRGTDEQYF. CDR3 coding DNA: TGTGCCAGCAGCTTAAGGGGAACAGACGAGCAGTACTTC.